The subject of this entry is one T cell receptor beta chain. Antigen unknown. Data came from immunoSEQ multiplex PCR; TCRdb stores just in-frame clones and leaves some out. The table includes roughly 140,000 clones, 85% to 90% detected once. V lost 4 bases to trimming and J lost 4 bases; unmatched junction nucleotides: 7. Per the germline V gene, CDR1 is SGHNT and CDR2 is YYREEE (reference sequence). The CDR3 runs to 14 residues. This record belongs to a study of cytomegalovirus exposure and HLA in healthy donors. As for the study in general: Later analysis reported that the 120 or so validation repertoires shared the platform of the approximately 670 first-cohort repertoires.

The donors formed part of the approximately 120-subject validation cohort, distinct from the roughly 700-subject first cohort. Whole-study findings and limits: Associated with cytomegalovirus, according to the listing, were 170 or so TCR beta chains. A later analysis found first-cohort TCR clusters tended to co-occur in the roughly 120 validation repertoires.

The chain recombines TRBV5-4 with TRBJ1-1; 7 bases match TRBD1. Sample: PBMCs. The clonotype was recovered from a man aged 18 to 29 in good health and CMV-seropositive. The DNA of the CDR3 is TGTGCCAGCAGCCAGAATCAGGGGGGCACTGAAGCTTTCTTT. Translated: CASSQNQGGTEAFF.